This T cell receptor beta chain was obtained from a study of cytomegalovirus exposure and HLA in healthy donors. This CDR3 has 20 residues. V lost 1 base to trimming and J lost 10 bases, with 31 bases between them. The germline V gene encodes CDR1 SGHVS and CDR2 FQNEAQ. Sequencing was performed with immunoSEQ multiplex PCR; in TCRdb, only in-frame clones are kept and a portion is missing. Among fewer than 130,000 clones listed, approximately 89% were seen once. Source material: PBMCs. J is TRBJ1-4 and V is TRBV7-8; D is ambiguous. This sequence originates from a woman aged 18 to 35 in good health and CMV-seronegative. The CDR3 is CASSLGPLNTAALERRKLFF. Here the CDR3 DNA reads TGTGCCAGCAGCTTAGGTCCCCTTAATACTGCGGCTCTGGAACGACGAAAACTGTTTTTT.